The 23 T cell receptor beta chains listed next were all sequenced from one sample in a study of T cell changes during pregnancy in multiple sclerosis. Data came from immunoSEQ multiplex PCR; TCRdb stores just in-frame clones and leaves some out. The sample carries approximately 46,000 clones, roughly 92% recorded once. Source: CD4+ T cells from peripheral blood mononuclear cells, taken after pregnancy. These receptors all stem from a female donor with multiple sclerosis, enrolled in a pregnancy study.

The chain links TRBV7-3 to TRBJ2-1; 8 nucleotides agree with TRBD2. The germline gives CDR1 SGHTA, CDR2 FQGTGA. CDR3 length equals 15 residues. Trimming cost V 2 bases and J 6 bases; bases outside gene matches: 6. The CDR3 DNA sequence: TGTGCCAGCAGCTTATCTTCGGGGGGGGCCAATGAGCAGTTCTTC. It is translated as CASSLSSGGANEQFF.

This sequence joins TRBV5-1 and TRBJ2-5; possibly TRBD2 for D (6 bases). V shed 4 bases and J shed 1 base, with 11 bases lying between them. Germline V gene data show CDR1 as SGHRS and CDR2 as YFSETQ. CDR3 size: 14 residues. The CDR3 nucleotides read TGCGCCAGCAGCCCGGGGGACGTCCAAGAGACCCAGTACTTC. Translating it yields CASSPGDVQETQYF.

J is TRBJ2-7 and V is TRBV18; D is perhaps TRBD2 (6 bases). This CDR3 is 15 amino acids long. Germline values: CDR1 KGHSH, CDR2 LQKENI. Deletions cut 3 bases from V and 3 bases from J, with 15 bases between. The CDR3 loop reads CASSPPGRGNYEQYF. The CDR3 DNA reads TGTGCCAGCTCACCTCCAGGACGGGGGAACTACGAGCAGTACTTC.

This clone was seen only once. The J gene is TRBJ2-7, the V gene TRBV6-5, with TRBD2 matching 15 bases. The CDR3 has 14 residues. Trimming removed 8 bases from V and 4 bases from J; junction bases left unmatched: 3. From germline, CDR1 is MNHEY and CDR2 SVGAGI. Here the CDR3 reads CASGTSGRRYEQYF. DNA of the CDR3: TGTGCCAGCGGGACTAGCGGGAGGAGGTACGAGCAGTACTTC.

The chain employs TRBV5-5 and TRBJ2-7, with TRBD1 matching 10 bases. This CDR3 is built from 15 residues. V was pared by 1 base and J by 3 bases, with 4 bases of the junction left unmatched. Per the germline V gene, CDR1 is SGHKS and CDR2 is YYEKEE (reference sequence). The CDR3 sequence: CASSLLRDRGYEQYF. The CDR3 coding sequence is TGTGCCAGCAGCTTGTTACGGGACAGGGGCTACGAGCAGTACTTC.

V and J are TRBV5-6 and TRBJ2-3; TRBD1 agrees at 8 bases. Unmatched junction bases numbered 9, after V lost 4 bases and J lost 2 bases. The CDR3 runs to 16 residues. The germline V gene encodes CDR1 SGHDT and CDR2 YYEEEE. The CDR3: CASSLPGQAPTDTQYF. In nucleotides, the CDR3 is TGTGCCAGCAGCCTACCGGGACAGGCCCCCACAGATACGCAGTATTTT.

The genes are TRBV5-4 and TRBJ2-5; D is perhaps TRBD2 (5 bases). Trimming pared 4 bases from V and 2 bases from J, leaving 15 bases between. The CDR3 runs 15 residues. Germline CDR1 and CDR2: SGHNT and YYREEE (reference sequence). The chain's CDR3 is CASSARERPQETQYF. CDR3 in DNA: TGTGCCAGCAGCGCGAGGGAGCGGCCACAAGAGACCCAGTACTTC.

The rearrangement links TRBV7-8 to TRBJ2-5; D gene uncertain. Per the germline V gene, CDR1 is SGHVS and CDR2 is FQNEAQ. With 5 bases removed from V and 7 bases from J, the gap between germline ends came to 14 bases. This CDR3 region has 13 residues. CDR3 loop: CASSTDLMGTQYF. In DNA, the CDR3 is TGTGCCAGCAGCACAGACCTCATGGGGACCCAGTACTTC.

CDR3 coding DNA: TGTGCCAGCAATGACAGGGTCGGCGGTGAGCAGTTCTTC. Translating gives CASNDRVGGEQFF. The chain links TRBV6-1 to TRBJ2-1; 7 bases are a match to TRBD1. V lost 7 bases, J lost 9 bases, and 9 bases stayed unmatched. The CDR3 sequence is 13 residues long. Germline CDR1 is MNHNS and CDR2 is SASEGT.

Here the CDR3 DNA reads TGTGCCAGCAGTGAAGAGGCCCTTTGGCGGCGTTCCTACAATGAGCAGTTCTTC. Amino acid sequence: CASSEEALWRRSYNEQFF. This chain links TRBV2 with TRBJ2-1, with D unclear. Germline assignment: CDR1 SNHLY and CDR2 FYNNEI. V shed 1 base and J shed 1 base, with 17 bases lying between them. CDR3 length: 18 amino acids.

A single count supports this clone. CDR3 sequence: CASSPSQGVGETQYF. The CDR3 bases are TGTGCCAGTAGTCCATCACAGGGGGTGGGAGAGACCCAGTACTTC. The chain combines TRBV19 with TRBJ2-5, with 8 nucleotides matching TRBD1. This CDR3 is 15 amino acids long. After removal of 5 bases from V and 4 bases from J, the junction contained 9 bases not matched to a gene. The germline V gene encodes CDR1 LNHDA and CDR2 SQIVND (reference sequence).

This chain links TRBV29-1 with TRBJ2-3; tentatively, D is TRBD2 (6 bases). The CDR3 has 13 residues. Germline CDR1 is SQVTM and CDR2 is ANQGSEA. The V end was cut by 7 bases, the J end by 2 bases, with 13 bases between. CDR3 residues: CSGVGLNTDTQYF. The CDR3 nucleotides are TGCAGCGGGGTGGGACTGAACACAGATACGCAGTATTTT.

This sequence joins TRBV28 and TRBJ1-5; 8 nucleotides line up with TRBD1. CDR1 is MDHEN and CDR2 is SYDVKM in the germline V gene. V shed 8 bases, J shed 0 bases, and the junction held 18 bases outside the gene matches. The CDR3 is 19 amino acids. This chain's CDR3 is CASRSWTGSLPYSNQPQHF. The DNA for the CDR3 is TGTGCCAGCCGGTCCTGGACAGGGTCACTCCCTTATAGCAATCAGCCCCAGCATTTT. Variable domain in full (rest from reference TRBV28 and TRBJ1-5): DVKVTQSSRYLVKRTGEKVFLECVQDMDHENMFWYRQDPGLGLRLIYFSYDVKMKEKGDIPEGYSVSREKKERFSLILESASTNQTSMYLCASRSWTGSLPYSNQPQHFGDGTRLSIL.

V gene TRBV30 combines with J gene TRBJ1-4; D ambiguous. Germline CDR1 and CDR2: GTSNPN and SVGIG (reference sequence). Trimming removed 2 bases at V and 8 bases at J, with 6 bases between. The CDR3 runs 11 residues. In DNA form, the CDR3 reads TGTGCCTGGAGTTTCGGGGAAAAACTGTTTTTT. Amino acid sequence: CAWSFGEKLFF.

The chain couples TRBV9 to TRBJ2-5, with TRBD2 matching 8 bases. Germline V gene data show CDR1 as SGDLS and CDR2 as YYNGEE. The junction had 7 bases not matched to a gene; V was cut back by 0 bases and J by 0 bases. The length of the CDR3 is 17 residues. CDR3 coding DNA: TGTGCCAGCAGCGTAGCTACGAGCGGGGGTTACCAAGAGACCCAGTACTTC. Protein product: CASSVATSGGYQETQYF.

CDR3 nucleotides: TGTGCCAGCTCACCACAATTAGGTAGCGGGCCTTACAATGAGCAGTTCTTC. Its protein is CASSPQLGSGPYNEQFF. The chain employs TRBV18 and TRBJ2-1, with 7 bases matching TRBD2. CDR3 length: 17 residues. Germline V gene sequence: CDR1 KGHSH, CDR2 LQKENI. Trimming removed 1 base from V and 4 bases from J; junction bases left unmatched: 10.

This chain connects TRBV19 to TRBJ1-4; 9 bases line up with TRBD1. This CDR3 comprises 14 residues. Germline V gene lookup returns CDR1 LNHDA and CDR2 SQIVND (reference sequence). J lost 8 bases, V lost 5 bases, and 6 bases had no gene match. The CDR3 DNA sequence: TGTGCCAGTAGTGCTACAGGGGGCTGGGAAAAACTGTTTTTT. This codes for CASSATGGWEKLFF.

The rearrangement joins TRBV19 to TRBJ2-7, with a weak D call TRBD1 (5 bases). CDR1 and CDR2 from the germline V gene are LNHDA and SQIVND (reference sequence). V gave up 5 bases and J gave up 2 bases, with 13 bases separating them. The CDR3 is made up of 14 amino acids. For the CDR3, the DNA is TGTGCCAGTAGTTTCAGACAGACGACCTACGAGCAGTACTTC. Translated, it gives CASSFRQTTYEQYF. Looking up the rest from reference TRBV19 and TRBJ2-7 gives the full variable domain: DGGITQSPKYLFRKEGQNVTLSCEQNLNHDAMYWYRQDPGQGLRLIYYSQIVNDFQKGDIAEGYSVSREKKESFPLTVTSAQKNPTAFYLCASSFRQTTYEQYFGPGTRLTVT.

The V gene is TRBV15, the J gene TRBJ1-3; 10 nucleotides match TRBD1. The CDR3 covers 16 residues. With V trimmed by 1 base and J by 5 bases, 5 bases remained unmatched. The germline CDR1 and CDR2 sequences are LNHNV and YYDKDF (reference sequence). CDR3 sequence: CATSRVGTGERNTIYF. The CDR3, as DNA: TGTGCCACCAGCAGAGTGGGGACAGGGGAGCGAAACACCATATATTTT.

The chain links TRBV19 to TRBJ2-7; TRBD2 aligns across 13 bases. CDR3 length: 16 amino acids. V shed 5 bases, J shed 2 bases, and the junction held 6 bases outside the gene matches. The germline CDR1 and CDR2 sequences are LNHDA and SQIVND (reference sequence). This chain's CDR3 is CASSPRTSGRTYEQYF. DNA of the CDR3: TGTGCCAGTAGTCCTCGGACTAGCGGGAGAACCTACGAGCAGTACTTC.

The chain employs TRBV9 and TRBJ2-1; 8 nucleotides align to TRBD2. Germline V gene data show CDR1 as SGDLS and CDR2 as YYNGEE. Trimming cost V 4 bases and J 7 bases; bases outside gene matches: 13. The CDR3 consists of 16 residues. The CDR3 DNA follows: TGTGCCAGCAGCCCTCTCTCAGCGGGAGTTGGGAATGAGCAGTTCTTC. Translation: CASSPLSAGVGNEQFF. The full variable domain, rest sourced from reference TRBV9 and TRBJ2-1, is DSGVTQTPKHLITATGQRVTLRCSPRSGDLSVYWYQQSLDQGLQFLIQYYNGEERAKGNILERFSAQQFPDLHSELNLSSLELGDSALYFCASSPLSAGVGNEQFFGPGTRLTVL.

Turning to this clone: At one boundary the junction diverges from the germline segment, which might be a read error. The CDR3 DNA reads TGTGCCGGCAGCTTATCTTACACCTCCTATGGCTACACCTTC. This gives the protein CAGSLSYTSYGYTF. The chain has TRBV7-2 and TRBJ1-2; D call uncertain. Germline CDR1 reads SGHTA; CDR2 reads FQGNSA. The CDR3 has 14 amino acids.

J is TRBJ1-3 and V is TRBV28; D is undetermined. Germline V gives CDR1 MDHEN, CDR2 SYDVKM. CDR3 length: 15 residues. Trimming removed 3 bases from V and 0 bases from J, with 9 bases in between. CDR3 nucleotides: TGTGCCAGCAGTTTTATACAGCTCTCTGGAAACACCATATATTTT. Its translation is CASSFIQLSGNTIYF.